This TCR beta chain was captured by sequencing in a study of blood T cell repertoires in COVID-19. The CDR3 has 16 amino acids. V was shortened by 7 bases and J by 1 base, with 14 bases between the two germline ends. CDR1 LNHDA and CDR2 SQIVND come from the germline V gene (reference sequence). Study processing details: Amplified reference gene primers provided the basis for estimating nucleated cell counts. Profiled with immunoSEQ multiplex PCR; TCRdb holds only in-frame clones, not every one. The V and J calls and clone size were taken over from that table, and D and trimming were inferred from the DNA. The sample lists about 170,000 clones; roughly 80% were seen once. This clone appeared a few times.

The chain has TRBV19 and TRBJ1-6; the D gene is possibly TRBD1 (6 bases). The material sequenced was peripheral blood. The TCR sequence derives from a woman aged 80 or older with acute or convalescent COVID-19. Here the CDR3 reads CASTPAGASYNSPLHF. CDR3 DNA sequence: TGTGCCAGTACTCCCGCAGGGGCGTCCTATAATTCACCCCTCCACTTT.